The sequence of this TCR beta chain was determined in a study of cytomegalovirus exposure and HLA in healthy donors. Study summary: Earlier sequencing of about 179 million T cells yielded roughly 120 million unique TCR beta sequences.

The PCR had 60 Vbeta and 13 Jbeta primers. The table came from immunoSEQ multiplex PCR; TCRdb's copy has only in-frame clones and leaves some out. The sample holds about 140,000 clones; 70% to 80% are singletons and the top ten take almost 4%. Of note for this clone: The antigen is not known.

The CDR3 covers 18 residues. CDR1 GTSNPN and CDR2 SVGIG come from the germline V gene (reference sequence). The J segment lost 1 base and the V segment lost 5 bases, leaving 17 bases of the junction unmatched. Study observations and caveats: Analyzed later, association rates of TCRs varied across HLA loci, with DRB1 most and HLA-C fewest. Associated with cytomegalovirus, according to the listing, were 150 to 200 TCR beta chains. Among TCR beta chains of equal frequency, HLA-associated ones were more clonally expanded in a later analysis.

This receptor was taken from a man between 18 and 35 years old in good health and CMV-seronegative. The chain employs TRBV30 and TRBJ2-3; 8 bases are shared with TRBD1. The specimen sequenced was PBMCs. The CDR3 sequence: CAWDRDRSPQIRTDTQYF. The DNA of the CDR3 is TGTGCCTGGGATAGGGACAGGAGTCCACAAATTCGCACAGATACGCAGTATTTT.